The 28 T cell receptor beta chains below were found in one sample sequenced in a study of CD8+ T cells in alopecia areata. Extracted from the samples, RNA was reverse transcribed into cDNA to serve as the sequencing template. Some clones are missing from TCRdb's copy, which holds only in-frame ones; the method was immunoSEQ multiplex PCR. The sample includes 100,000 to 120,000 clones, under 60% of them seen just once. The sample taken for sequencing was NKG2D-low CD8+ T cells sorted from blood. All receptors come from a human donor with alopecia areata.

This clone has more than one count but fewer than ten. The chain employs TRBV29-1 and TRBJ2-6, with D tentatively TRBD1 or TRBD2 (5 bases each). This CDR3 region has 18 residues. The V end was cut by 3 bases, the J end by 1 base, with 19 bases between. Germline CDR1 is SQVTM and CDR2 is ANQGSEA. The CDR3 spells CSVDARDGLPSGANVLTF. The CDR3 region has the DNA TGCAGCGTTGACGCTCGGGACGGTCTGCCTTCTGGGGCCAACGTCCTGACTTTC.

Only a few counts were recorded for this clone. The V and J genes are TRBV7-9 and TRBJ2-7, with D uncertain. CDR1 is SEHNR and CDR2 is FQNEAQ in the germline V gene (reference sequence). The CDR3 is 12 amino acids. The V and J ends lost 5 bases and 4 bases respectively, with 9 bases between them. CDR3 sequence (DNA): TGTGCCAGCAGCCCGAGAAAATACGAGCAGTACTTC. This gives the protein CASSPRKYEQYF.

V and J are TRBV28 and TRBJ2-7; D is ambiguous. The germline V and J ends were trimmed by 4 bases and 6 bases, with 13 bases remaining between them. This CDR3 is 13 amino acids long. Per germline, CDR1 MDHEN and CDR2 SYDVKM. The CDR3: CASSWPTEIEQYF. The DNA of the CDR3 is TGTGCCAGCAGTTGGCCGACGGAGATCGAGCAGTACTTC.

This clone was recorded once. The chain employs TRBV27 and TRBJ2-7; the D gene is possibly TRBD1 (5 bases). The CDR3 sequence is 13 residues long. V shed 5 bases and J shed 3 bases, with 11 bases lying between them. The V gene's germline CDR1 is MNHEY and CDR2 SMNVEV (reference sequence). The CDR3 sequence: CASSADIRYEQYF. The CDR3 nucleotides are TGTGCCAGCAGTGCGGACATCCGCTACGAGCAGTACTTC.

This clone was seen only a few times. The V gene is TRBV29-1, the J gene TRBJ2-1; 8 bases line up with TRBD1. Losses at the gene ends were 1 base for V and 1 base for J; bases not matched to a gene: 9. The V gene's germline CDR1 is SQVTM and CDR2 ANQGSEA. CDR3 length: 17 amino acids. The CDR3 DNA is TGCAGCGTTGAAGGGCAGGGGGCGCCCCAATCCTACAATGAGCAGTTCTTC. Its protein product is CSVEGQGAPQSYNEQFF.

CDR3 in amino acids: CASSLGTGLDGYTF. As DNA, the CDR3 is TGTGCCAGCAGCTTGGGGACAGGGCTTGATGGCTACACCTTC. The chain is built from TRBV7-9 and TRBJ1-2; 9 bases are a match to TRBD1. The length of the CDR3 is 14 residues. J lost 6 bases, V lost 3 bases, and 5 bases had no gene match. The germline V gene has CDR1 SEHNR and CDR2 FQNEAQ (reference sequence).

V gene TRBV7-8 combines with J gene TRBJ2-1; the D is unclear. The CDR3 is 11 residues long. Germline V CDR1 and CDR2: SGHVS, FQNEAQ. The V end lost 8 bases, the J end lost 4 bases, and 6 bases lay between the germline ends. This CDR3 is CASGGYNEQFF. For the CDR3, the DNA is TGTGCCAGCGGTGGGTACAATGAGCAGTTCTTC.

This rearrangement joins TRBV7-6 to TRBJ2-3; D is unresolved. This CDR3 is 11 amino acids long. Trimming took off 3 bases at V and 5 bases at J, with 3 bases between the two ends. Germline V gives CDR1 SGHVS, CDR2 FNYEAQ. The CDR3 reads CASSLVDTQYF. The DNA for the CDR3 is TGTGCCAGCAGCTTGGTAGATACGCAGTATTTT. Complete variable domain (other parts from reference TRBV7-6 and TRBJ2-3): GAGVSQSPRYKVTKRGQDVALRCDPISGHVSLYWYRQALGQGPEFLTYFNYEAQQDKSGLPNDRFSAERPEGSISTLTIQRTEQRDSAMYRCASSLVDTQYFGPGTRLTVL.

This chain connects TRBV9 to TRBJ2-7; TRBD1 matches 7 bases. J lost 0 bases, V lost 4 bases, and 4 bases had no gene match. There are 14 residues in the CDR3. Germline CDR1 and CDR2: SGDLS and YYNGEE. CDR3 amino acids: CASSKDRTSYEQYF. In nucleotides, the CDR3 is TGTGCCAGCAGCAAGGACAGGACCTCCTACGAGCAGTACTTC.

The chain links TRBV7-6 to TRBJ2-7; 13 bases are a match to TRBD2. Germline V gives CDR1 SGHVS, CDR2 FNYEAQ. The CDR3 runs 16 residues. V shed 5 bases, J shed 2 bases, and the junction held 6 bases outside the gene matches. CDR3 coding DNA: TGTGCCAGCAGCGAAGGGACTAGCGGGAACGCCTACGAGCAGTACTTC. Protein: CASSEGTSGNAYEQYF. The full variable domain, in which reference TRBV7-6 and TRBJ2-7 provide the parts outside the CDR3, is GAGVSQSPRYKVTKRGQDVALRCDPISGHVSLYWYRQALGQGPEFLTYFNYEAQQDKSGLPNDRFSAERPEGSISTLTIQRTEQRDSAMYRCASSEGTSGNAYEQYFGPGTRLTVT.

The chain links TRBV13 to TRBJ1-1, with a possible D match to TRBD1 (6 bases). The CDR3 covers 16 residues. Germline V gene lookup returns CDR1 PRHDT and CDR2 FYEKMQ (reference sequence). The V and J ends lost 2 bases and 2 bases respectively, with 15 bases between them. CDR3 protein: CASSLQSRGLNTEAFF. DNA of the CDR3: TGTGCCAGCAGCTTACAGAGCAGGGGCCTAAACACTGAAGCTTTCTTT.

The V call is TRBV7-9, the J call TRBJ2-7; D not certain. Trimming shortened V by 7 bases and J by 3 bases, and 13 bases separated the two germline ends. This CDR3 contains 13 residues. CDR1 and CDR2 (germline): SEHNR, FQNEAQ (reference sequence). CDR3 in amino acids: CASTKSEYYEQYF. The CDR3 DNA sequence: TGTGCCAGCACCAAATCGGAATACTACGAGCAGTACTTC.

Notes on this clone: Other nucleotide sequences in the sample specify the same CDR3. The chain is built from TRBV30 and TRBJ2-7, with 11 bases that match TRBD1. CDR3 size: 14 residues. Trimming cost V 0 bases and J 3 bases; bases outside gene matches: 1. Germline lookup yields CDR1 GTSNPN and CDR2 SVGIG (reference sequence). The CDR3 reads CAWSVGTGGYEQYF. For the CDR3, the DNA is TGTGCCTGGAGTGTAGGGACAGGGGGCTACGAGCAGTACTTC.

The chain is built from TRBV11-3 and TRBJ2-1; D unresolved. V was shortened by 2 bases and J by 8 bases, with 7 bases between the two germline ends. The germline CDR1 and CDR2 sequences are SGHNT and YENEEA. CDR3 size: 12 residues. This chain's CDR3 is CASSLPSDEQFF. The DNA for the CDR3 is TGTGCCAGCAGCTTACCTAGTGATGAGCAGTTCTTC.

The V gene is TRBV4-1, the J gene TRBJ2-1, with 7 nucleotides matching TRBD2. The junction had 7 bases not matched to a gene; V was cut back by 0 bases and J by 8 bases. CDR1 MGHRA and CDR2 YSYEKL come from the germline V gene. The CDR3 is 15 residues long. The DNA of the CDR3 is TGCGCCAGCAGCCAAGATTTGCGGGAGTGGCATGAGCAGTTCTTC. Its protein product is CASSQDLREWHEQFF.

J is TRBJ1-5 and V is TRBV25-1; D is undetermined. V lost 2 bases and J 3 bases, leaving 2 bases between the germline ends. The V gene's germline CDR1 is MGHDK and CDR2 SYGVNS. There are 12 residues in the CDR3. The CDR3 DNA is TGTGCCAGCAGTGAAAACAATCAGCCCCAGCATTTT. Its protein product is CASSENNQPQHF.

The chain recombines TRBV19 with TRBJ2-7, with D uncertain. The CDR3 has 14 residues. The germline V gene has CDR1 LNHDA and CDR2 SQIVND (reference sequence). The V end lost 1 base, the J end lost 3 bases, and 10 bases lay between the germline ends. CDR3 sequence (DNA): TGTGCCAGTAGTATAGCGGGCACACACTACGAGCAGTACTTC. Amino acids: CASSIAGTHYEQYF.

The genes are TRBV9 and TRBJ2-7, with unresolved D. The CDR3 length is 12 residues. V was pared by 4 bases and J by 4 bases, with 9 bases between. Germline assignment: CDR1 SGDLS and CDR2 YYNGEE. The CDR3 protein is CASSPRGYEQYF. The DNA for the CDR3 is TGTGCCAGCAGCCCACGAGGTTACGAGCAGTACTTC.

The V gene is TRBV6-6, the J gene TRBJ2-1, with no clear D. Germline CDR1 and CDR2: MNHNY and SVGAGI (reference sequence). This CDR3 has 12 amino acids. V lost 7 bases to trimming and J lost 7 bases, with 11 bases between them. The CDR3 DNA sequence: TGTGCCAGCAACCCCGTGGGTAATGAGCAGTTCTTC. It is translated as CASNPVGNEQFF.

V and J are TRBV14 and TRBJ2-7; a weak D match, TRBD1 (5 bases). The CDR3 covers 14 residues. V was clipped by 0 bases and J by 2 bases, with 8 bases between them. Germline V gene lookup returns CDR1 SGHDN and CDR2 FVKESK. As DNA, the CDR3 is TGTGCCAGCAGCCAAGATCAGGGTCCCTACGAGCAGTACTTC. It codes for CASSQDQGPYEQYF.

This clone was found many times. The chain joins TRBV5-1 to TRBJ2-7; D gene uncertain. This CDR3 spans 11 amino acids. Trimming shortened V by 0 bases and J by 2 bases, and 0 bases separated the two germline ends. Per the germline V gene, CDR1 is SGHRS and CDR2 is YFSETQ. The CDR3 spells CASSLAYEQYF. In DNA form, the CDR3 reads TGCGCCAGCAGCTTGGCCTACGAGCAGTACTTC.

CDR3 coding DNA: TGTGCCAGCCTATCGTCTAGCGGGTGGAACAATGAGCAGTTCTTC. Protein sequence: CASLSSSGWNNEQFF. The chain has TRBV6-5 and TRBJ2-1; TRBD2 agrees at 8 bases. The CDR3 has 15 amino acids. CDR1 is MNHEY and CDR2 is SVGAGI in the germline V gene. The V and J ends lost 8 bases and 5 bases, in that order; junction bases with no gene match: 11.

CDR3 protein: CSVQLSWDKEDQPQHF. Here the CDR3 DNA reads TGCAGCGTTCAATTATCCTGGGACAAGGAGGATCAGCCCCAGCATTTT. V and J are TRBV29-1 and TRBJ1-5; D perhaps matches TRBD1 (6 bases). Trimming left V 5 bases short and J 5 bases short, with 22 bases between. The CDR3 runs 16 residues. Per the germline V gene, CDR1 is SQVTM and CDR2 is ANQGSEA.

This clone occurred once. The CDR3 sequence: CASSLLPGLYGYTF. The CDR3, as DNA: TGTGCCAGCAGTTTACTTCCGGGGCTCTATGGCTACACCTTC. V gene TRBV27 combines with J gene TRBJ1-2; D is perhaps TRBD1 (5 bases). V lost 2 bases, J lost 4 bases, and 11 bases lay in between. Germline V gene lookup returns CDR1 MNHEY and CDR2 SMNVEV (reference sequence). The CDR3 loop spans 14 amino acids.

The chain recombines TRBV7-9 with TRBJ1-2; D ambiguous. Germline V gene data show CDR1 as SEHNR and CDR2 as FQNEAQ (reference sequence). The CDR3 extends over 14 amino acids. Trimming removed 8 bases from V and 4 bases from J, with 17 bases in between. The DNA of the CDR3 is TGTGCCAGCCCCAGCCCCAGGAGTGGCTATGGCTACACCTTC. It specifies CASPSPRSGYGYTF.

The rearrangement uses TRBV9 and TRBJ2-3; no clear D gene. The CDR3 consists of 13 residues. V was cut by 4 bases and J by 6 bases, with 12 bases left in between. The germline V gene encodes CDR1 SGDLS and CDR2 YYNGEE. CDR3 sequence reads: CASSPWLGDTQYF. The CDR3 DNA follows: TGTGCCAGCAGCCCCTGGTTGGGCGATACGCAGTATTTT.

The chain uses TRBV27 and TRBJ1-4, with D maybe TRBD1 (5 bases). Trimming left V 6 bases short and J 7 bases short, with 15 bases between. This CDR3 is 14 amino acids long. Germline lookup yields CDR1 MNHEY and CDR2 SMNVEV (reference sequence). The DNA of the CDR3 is TGTGCCAGCAGCATTCAGGGTCCCGCTGAAAAACTGTTTTTT. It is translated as CASSIQGPAEKLFF.

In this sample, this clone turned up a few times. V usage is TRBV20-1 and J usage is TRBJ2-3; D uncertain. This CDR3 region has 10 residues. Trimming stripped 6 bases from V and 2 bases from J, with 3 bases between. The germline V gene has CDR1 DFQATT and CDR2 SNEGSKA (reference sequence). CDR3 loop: CSAHTDTQYF. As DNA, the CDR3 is TGCAGTGCCCACACAGATACGCAGTATTTT.